This T cell receptor beta chain was sequenced in a study of T-cell memory formation after mild COVID-19. The wider study: TCR clusters showed largely donor specificity.

cDNA libraries for TCR alpha and TCR beta, carrying sample barcodes and UMIs, came from 5'RACE with constant-segment primers. TCRdb itself ran the 5' RACE reads through MiXCR, one entry per CDR3 protein. This table has 280,000 or so distinct CDR3 sequences, roughly 8% appearing once. Germline lookup yields CDR1 DFQATT and CDR2 SNEGSKA (reference sequence). Trimming removed 0 bases from V and 0 bases from J, with 11 bases in between. The CDR3 sequence is 16 residues long. Study-wide results and limits: Clones contracting across day 15 to 85 had a balanced CD4/CD8 profile; later expanding clones leaned CD4+. The finding that pre-infection memory included some responding clones suggested that cross-reactive memory joined.

A word on this clonotype: As yet, its antigen is unknown.

What was sequenced was PBMCs or a T cell subset sorted from them (not recorded which). The rearrangement uses TRBV20-1 and TRBJ1-4; the D is unclear. The receptor comes from a man aged 18 to 30 who had mild COVID-19 (a few samples of this study predate the infection). Cell type and time point are not known. CDR3 loop: CSARDGERATNEKLFF. The CDR3 DNA reads as TGCAGTGCTAGAGACGGGGAGCGGGCAACTAATGAAAAACTGTTTTTT.